This entry lists 9 T cell receptor beta chains sequenced from one sample in a study of cytotoxic CD8 clonotypes in ibrutinib-treated CLL. Using immunoSEQ multiplex PCR, the repertoire was profiled, and TCRdb retains in-frame clones only, with some absent. This sample has some 350,000 clones, with roughly 67% found just once. This sample comprised PBMCs, obtained after 36 months of ibrutinib treatment. The receptor set was obtained from a human donor with chronic lymphocytic leukemia.

This chain connects TRBV9 to TRBJ1-3; D is unresolved. V lost 0 bases and J lost 1, with 5 bases in between. Germline V gene sequence: CDR1 SGDLS, CDR2 YYNGEE. The CDR3 is 14 residues long. CDR3 amino acids: CASSVDGSGNTIYF. The DNA for the CDR3 is TGTGCCAGCAGCGTAGATGGTTCTGGAAACACCATATATTTT.

This clone was counted once. This chain uses TRBV7-2 with TRBJ2-7, with 9 bases aligning to TRBD2. The germline V gene has CDR1 SGHTA and CDR2 FQGNSA. This CDR3 comprises 15 residues. V dropped 5 bases and J dropped 2; count of bases not matched to a gene: 7. The DNA for the CDR3 is TGTGCCAGCAGCGAAGGACTAGCGTACACCTACGAGCAGTACTTC. Translating it yields CASSEGLAYTYEQYF.

Note on this clone: The same CDR3 is also encoded by other DNA sequences in this sample. The chain links TRBV19 to TRBJ1-2; D remains unclear. V was shortened by 6 bases and J by 5 bases, with 4 bases between the two germline ends. The germline V gene has CDR1 LNHDA and CDR2 SQIVND (reference sequence). The CDR3 length is 10 residues. The chain's CDR3 is CASRGYGYTF. As DNA, the CDR3 is TGTGCCAGTAGGGGATATGGCTACACCTTC.

Remarks on this clone: A read error may account for a junction end that differs from germline. V is TRBV20-1 and J is TRBJ2-7; 13 nucleotides align to TRBD2. This CDR3 is built from 11 residues. Germline V lookup: CDR1 DFQATT, CDR2 SNEGSKA (reference sequence). CDR3 protein: CSARGLAGEYF. CDR3 nucleotides: TGCAGTGCAAGAGGACTAGCGGGAGAGTACTTC.

V usage is TRBV5-4 and J usage is TRBJ2-2, with 11 bases fitting TRBD1. CDR3 length: 17 amino acids. V was pared by 0 bases and J by 6 bases, with 7 bases of the junction left unmatched. Germline CDR1 SGHNT, CDR2 YYREEE (reference sequence). The CDR3 coding sequence is TGTGCCAGCAGCTTGGACGGGACAGGGGGTTTTTCCGGGGAGCTGTTTTTT. This sequence encodes CASSLDGTGGFSGELFF.

The chain carries TRBV11-2 and TRBJ2-6; D not certain. CDR3 length: 19 amino acids. The V end was cut by 8 bases, the J end by 2 bases, with 25 bases between. Germline CDR1 SGHAT, CDR2 FQNNGV. The CDR3 DNA is TGTGCCAGCCTTAAACGGTTCCCCATCTCAACTCCTGGGGCCAACGTCCTGACTTTC. Translated: CASLKRFPISTPGANVLTF.

This clone has a handful of counts. In nucleotides, the CDR3 is TGTGCCAGCTCACCACCGGTGACATACGAGCAGTACTTC. Protein: CASSPPVTYEQYF. The chain combines TRBV18 with TRBJ2-7; D is uncertain. The CDR3 has 13 amino acids. Germline V lookup: CDR1 KGHSH, CDR2 LQKENI. Trimming stripped 0 bases from V and 4 bases from J, with 7 bases between.

This clone has more than one count but fewer than ten. This chain joins TRBV11-2 and TRBJ2-7, with D perhaps matching TRBD1 (6 bases). CDR1 and CDR2 (germline): SGHAT, FQNNGV. This CDR3 has 14 amino acids. With 6 bases removed from V and 0 bases from J, the gap between germline ends came to 12 bases. The CDR3 DNA is TGTGCCAGCAGTCTCGGACAGCACTCCTACGAGCAGTACTTC. Translating gives CASSLGQHSYEQYF. Drawing the rest from reference TRBV11-2 and TRBJ2-7, the complete variable domain is EAGVAQSPRYKIIEKRQSVAFWCNPISGHATLYWYQQILGQGPKLLIQFQNNGVVDDSQLPKDRFSAERLKGVDSTLKIQPAKLEDSAVYLCASSLGQHSYEQYFGPGTRLTVT.

This chain joins TRBV5-4 and TRBJ2-2; 9 positions match TRBD2. Germline loops: CDR1 SGHNT, CDR2 YYREEE (reference sequence). V gave up 4 bases and J gave up 4 bases; unmatched junction bases: 11. The CDR3 is made up of 17 amino acids. The CDR3 loop is CASSAGLARKATGELFF. The CDR3 nucleotides read TGTGCCAGCAGCGCCGGACTAGCGCGCAAGGCCACCGGGGAGCTGTTTTTT. Looking up the rest from reference TRBV5-4 and TRBJ2-2 gives the full variable domain: ETGVTQSPTHLIKTRGQQVTLRCSSQSGHNTVSWYQQALGQGPQFIFQYYREEENGRGNFPPRFSGLQFPNYSSELNVNALELDDSALYLCASSAGLARKATGELFFGEGSRLTVL.